This T cell receptor (beta chain) is drawn from a study of shared clonotypes between healthy human individuals. The method was immunoSEQ multiplex PCR; TCRdb's version includes in-frame clones alone and lacks a portion of them. The sample lists approximately 480,000 clones, over 60% seen once, with about an eighth in the top ten. The CDR3 contains 16 residues. V shed 4 bases and J shed 0 bases, with 14 bases lying between them. Germline lookup yields CDR1 MDHEN and CDR2 SYDVKM. Sample: PBMCs. The receptor was isolated from a woman aged 40-49 years in good health. Some clones in this sample may be carry-over from other donors' samples. The chain links TRBV28 to TRBJ2-3; D is possibly TRBD2 (6 bases). The CDR3, as DNA: TGTGCCAGCAGTTCGAGCGGAGGGACTAGCACAGATACGCAGTATTTT. As protein: CASSSSGGTSTDTQYF.